These T cell receptor beta chains were read from a single sample in a study of Ad26.COV2.S vaccination and SARS-CoV-2 variants. The repertoire was sequenced with immunoSEQ multiplex PCR; TCRdb's copy has only in-frame clones and lacks some. The data hold about 400,000 clones, with about 90% observed a single time. This specimen consisted of peripheral blood, obtained in a trial of Ad26.COV2.S vaccine versus placebo. Source of these receptors: a person between 18 and 65 years old who received the Ad26.COV2.S COVID-19 vaccine or a placebo. CDR3s include the opening cysteine and the closing phenylalanine or tryptophan. D genes are given only for firm matches. Only some rows state a clone size, as once, few, many or a class for expanded clones.

j_call clone_size v_call cdr3_length d_call cdr3_aa cdr3_nt
TRBJ2-1 . TRBV23-1 14 . CASSQSSSYNEQFF TGCGCCAGCAGTCAATCGTCCTCCTACAATGAGCAGTTCTTC
TRBJ1-4 . TRBV7-9 15 . CASSVQGYTNEKLFF TGTGCCAGCAGCGTACAGGGATATACTAATGAAAAACTGTTTTTT
TRBJ1-1 once TRBV29-1 14 TRBD1 CSVEPGQQSDEAFF TGCAGCGTTGAGCCGGGACAGCAGTCGGATGAAGCTTTCTTT
TRBJ2-5 . TRBV28 17 TRBD1 CASSLLFGTGVTETQYF TGTGCCAGCAGTTTACTTTTCGGGACAGGGGTTACGGAGACCCAGTACTTC
TRBJ1-4 once TRBV13 14 . CASSLVATNEKLFF TGTGCCAGCAGCTTAGTAGCAACTAATGAAAAACTGTTTTTT
TRBJ2-7 . TRBV29-1 12 . CSVVAGTYEQYF TGCAGCGTTGTGGCAGGGACCTACGAGCAGTACTTC
TRBJ2-5 . TRBV7-9 13 . CASSLVGPETQYF TGTGCCAGCAGCTTAGTGGGGCCAGAGACCCAGTACTTC
TRBJ1-5 . TRBV15 19 . CATSRAYPGRTVGNQPQHF TGTGCCACCAGCAGAGCCTACCCTGGACGGACCGTTGGCAATCAGCCCCAGCATTTT
TRBJ2-2 . TRBV4-1 15 . CASSQVVWVPGELFF TGCGCCAGCAGCCAAGTCGTTTGGGTTCCCGGGGAGCTGTTTTTT
TRBJ2-3 . TRBV3-1/TRBV3-2 12 . CASSQGTDTQYF TGTGCCAGCAGCCAAGGGACAGATACGCAGTATTTT
TRBJ1-1 . TRBV18 12 . CASSSRGAEAFF TGTGCCAGCTCATCCAGGGGTGCTGAAGCTTTCTTT
TRBJ2-1 . TRBV11-2 16 . CASSLRLFTAYNEQFF TGTGCCAGCAGCTTGAGGCTCTTCACGGCCTACAATGAGCAGTTCTTC
TRBJ1-4 . TRBV29-1 16 . CSVVWGKAATNEKLFF TGCAGCGTTGTTTGGGGAAAGGCTGCGACTAATGAAAAACTGTTTTTT
TRBJ1-2 . TRBV5-6 13 TRBD1 CASSLGTVYGYTF TGTGCCAGCAGCTTAGGGACAGTTTATGGCTACACCTTC